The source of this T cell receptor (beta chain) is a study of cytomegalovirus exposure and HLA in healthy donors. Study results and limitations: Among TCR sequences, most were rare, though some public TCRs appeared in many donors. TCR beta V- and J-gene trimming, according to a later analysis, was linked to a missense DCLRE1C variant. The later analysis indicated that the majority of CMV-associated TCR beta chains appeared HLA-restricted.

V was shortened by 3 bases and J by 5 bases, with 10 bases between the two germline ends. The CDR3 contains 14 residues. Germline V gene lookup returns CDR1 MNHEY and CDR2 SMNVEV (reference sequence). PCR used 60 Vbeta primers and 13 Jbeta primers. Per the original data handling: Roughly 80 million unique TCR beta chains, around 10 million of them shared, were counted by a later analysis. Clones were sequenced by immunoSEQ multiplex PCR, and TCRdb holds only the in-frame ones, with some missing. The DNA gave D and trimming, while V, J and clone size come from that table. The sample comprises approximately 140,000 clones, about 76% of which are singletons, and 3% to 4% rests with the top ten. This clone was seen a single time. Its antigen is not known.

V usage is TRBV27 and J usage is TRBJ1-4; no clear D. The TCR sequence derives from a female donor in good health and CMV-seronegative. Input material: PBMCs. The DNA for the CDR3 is TGTGCCAGCAGTTTGAGGGTGGGGAATGAAAAACTGTTTTTT. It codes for CASSLRVGNEKLFF.